This TCR beta chain is from a study of blood T cell repertoires in COVID-19. For the study at large: The United States, Italy and Spain supplied acute and convalescent COVID-19 samples. The analysed material was cDNA or gDNA that came from T cells, B-cell-depleted T cells, or PBMCs.

The CDR3 has 12 amino acids. From germline, CDR1 is LNHDA and CDR2 SQIVND (reference sequence). Original processing notes: Amplification from reference gene primers served as the basis for estimated nucleated cell counts. Clones were read by immunoSEQ multiplex PCR, and TCRdb kept only the in-frame ones, dropping some. V and J calls and clone size are as listed in that table; D and trimming were resolved from the DNA. The sample lists 85,000 to 100,000 clones; around 74% were seen once. The sample was peripheral blood. The TCR originated in a woman at least 80 years old with active or convalescent COVID-19. This chain connects TRBV19 to TRBJ2-5; TRBD2 is a possible D gene (5 bases). CDR3 region: CAVGEQQETQYF. CDR3 nucleotides: TGTGCAGTCGGGGAACAACAAGAGACCCAGTACTTC.